The 22 T cell receptor beta chains reported below all come from one sample, sequenced in a study of T cell repertoires in cytomegalovirus infection. TCRdb analysed the reads with MiXCR anew, one entry per CDR3 protein. The table lists a few hundred thousand distinct CDR3 sequences, about 40% of them singletons. Their recognized antigens are unknown. The sample here was cultured PBMCs, taken from culture after CMV antigen stimulation. The receptors originated from a human donor in good health (CMV status not recorded). Some clones in this sample may be carry-over from other donors' samples.

The rearrangement joins TRBV25-1 to TRBJ2-6, with D unclear. The V end was cut by 8 bases, the J end by 0 bases, with 8 bases between. Germline assignment: CDR1 MGHDK and CDR2 SYGVNS. The CDR3 is made up of 14 amino acids. The CDR3 DNA follows: TGTGCCAGCTCCGGCTTCTCTGGGGCCAACGTCCTGACTTTC. As protein: CASSGFSGANVLTF.

The V gene is TRBV20-1, the J gene TRBJ1-6; the match to TRBD1 covers 9 bases. CDR1 and CDR2 from the germline V gene are DFQATT and SNEGSKA (reference sequence). The CDR3 has 16 amino acids. Unmatched junction bases numbered 8, after V lost 0 bases and J lost 8 bases. The DNA for the CDR3 is TGCAGTGCTAGAGAATTGAGACAGGGGGTCGATTCACCCCTCCACTTT. It yields the protein CSARELRQGVDSPLHF.

This chain links TRBV5-5 with TRBJ2-2, with 8 positions matching TRBD1. With 4 bases clipped from V and 4 bases from J, the junction kept 3 bases outside the gene matches. The CDR3 consists of 14 residues. CDR1 SGHKS and CDR2 YYEKEE come from the germline V gene (reference sequence). CDR3 nucleotide sequence: TGTGCCAGCAGCCAGGGACAGGCCACCGGGGAGCTGTTTTTT. Protein sequence: CASSQGQATGELFF.

This rearrangement joins TRBV7-9 to TRBJ2-7, with no clear D. The CDR3 contains 14 residues. Germline CDR1 and CDR2: SEHNR and FQNEAQ (reference sequence). V was cut by 0 bases and J by 6 bases, with 12 bases left in between. This chain's CDR3 is CASSLAPRTGEQYF. CDR3 DNA: TGTGCCAGCAGCTTAGCCCCCAGAACGGGCGAGCAGTACTTC. Together with reference TRBV7-9 and TRBJ2-7, the CDR3 gives the full variable domain: DTGVSQNPRHKITKRGQNVTFRCDPISEHNRLYWYRQTLGQGPEFLTYFQNEAQLEKSRLLSDRFSAERPKGSFSTLEIQRTEQGDSAMYLCASSLAPRTGEQYFGPGTRLTVT.

This clonotype showed up just a few times. The V and J genes are TRBV9 and TRBJ2-3; 7 bases fit TRBD2. CDR3 length: 16 amino acids. Germline V gene lookup returns CDR1 SGDLS and CDR2 YYNGEE. V shed 0 bases, J shed 3 bases, and the junction held 7 bases outside the gene matches. The CDR3 bases are TGTGCCAGCAGCGTAGTCTCGGGGGGAATAACAGATACGCAGTATTTT. Protein product: CASSVVSGGITDTQYF.

J is TRBJ2-1 and V is TRBV5-4, with D uncertain. Trimming took off 0 bases at V and 2 bases at J, with 12 bases between the two ends. The germline gives CDR1 SGHNT, CDR2 YYREEE (reference sequence). The CDR3 loop spans 16 amino acids. Here the CDR3 reads CASSLGPNSPYNEQFF. The CDR3, as DNA: TGTGCCAGCAGCTTGGGCCCCAATTCACCCTACAATGAGCAGTTCTTC.

This clonotype was observed a few times. The chain links TRBV7-2 to TRBJ1-2; D is perhaps TRBD1 (5 bases). The CDR3 extends over 15 amino acids. Germline V gene lookup returns CDR1 SGHTA and CDR2 FQGNSA. V lost 2 bases and J lost 5, with 15 bases in between. CDR3 sequence reads: CASSLIGLGQYGYTF. CDR3 nucleotides: TGTGCCAGCAGCTTAATTGGTTTGGGGCAATATGGCTACACCTTC.

V gene TRBV6-5 combines with J gene TRBJ2-5; TRBD1 matches at 8 bases. The CDR3 spans 13 residues. In germline, CDR1 is MNHEY, CDR2 SVGAGI. Trimming took 7 bases from V and 5 from J; bases not matched to a gene: 6. The CDR3 region has the DNA TGTGCCAGCACAGGGGGCGGTACGGAGACCCAGTACTTC. Translated, it gives CASTGGGTETQYF.

This clonotype was recorded at least ten times. The rearrangement uses TRBV7-2 and TRBJ1-5; D is possibly TRBD1 (5 bases). V lost 2 bases to trimming and J lost 6 bases, with 17 bases between them. This CDR3 region has 16 residues. The germline CDR1 and CDR2 sequences are SGHTA and FQGNSA. The CDR3, as DNA: TGTGCCAGCAGCTTACGGCAGGGTCTTTCGGGTCAGCCCCAGCATTTT. It specifies CASSLRQGLSGQPQHF.

The chain employs TRBV27 and TRBJ1-5; D is undetermined. This CDR3 has 14 residues. Deletions cut 2 bases from V and 5 bases from J, with 10 bases between. Per the germline V gene, CDR1 is MNHEY and CDR2 is SMNVEV (reference sequence). The CDR3 DNA is TGTGCCAGCAGTTTAAAGGCTCTTTATCAGCCCCAGCATTTT. Translated, it gives CASSLKALYQPQHF.

The chain carries TRBV12-3 or TRBV12-4 and TRBJ2-7; 8 bases are a match to TRBD1. The CDR3 consists of 15 residues. V shed 4 bases and J 7 bases; nucleotides not matched to a gene: 12. CDR3 in DNA: TGTGCCAGCAGTTCCGGGACAGGAACCCTCGGGGAGCAGTACTTC. This codes for CASSSGTGTLGEQYF.

This chain connects TRBV12-3 or TRBV12-4 to TRBJ2-3; D might be TRBD1 or TRBD2, each matching 6 bases. This CDR3 comprises 16 residues. The V end lost 5 bases, the J end lost 3 bases, and 18 bases lay between the germline ends. In DNA, the CDR3 is TGTGCCAGCAGTCCCAGGGGCGGGGAACGGACAGATACGCAGTATTTT. Its protein product is CASSPRGGERTDTQYF.

V is TRBV20-1 and J is TRBJ2-5; maybe TRBD2 (6 bases). The length of the CDR3 is 15 residues. Germline CDR1 and CDR2: DFQATT and SNEGSKA (reference sequence). V lost 5 bases, J lost 1 base, and 17 bases lay in between. The CDR3 sequence is CSALTLRGPQETQYF. In nucleotides, the CDR3 is TGCAGTGCTCTCACTTTGCGGGGCCCCCAAGAGACCCAGTACTTC.

The chain joins TRBV9 to TRBJ1-1; D is possibly TRBD1 (6 bases). The CDR3 sequence is 13 residues long. Trimming cost V 1 base and J 4 bases, with 8 bases left between them. CDR1 is SGDLS and CDR2 is YYNGEE in the germline V gene. CDR3 DNA sequence: TGTGCCAGCAGCGTAAAGGGGGGCACTGAAGCTTTCTTT. This sequence encodes CASSVKGGTEAFF.

V and J are TRBV6-1 and TRBJ2-7; weak D call: TRBD1 (5 bases). CDR3 length: 14 residues. V lost 5 bases to trimming and J lost 6 bases, with 17 bases between them. Germline lookup yields CDR1 MNHNS and CDR2 SASEGT. In DNA form, the CDR3 reads TGTGCCAGCAGTCAGCGACAGATGAGAGGCGAGCAGTACTTC. Protein: CASSQRQMRGEQYF.

This clonotype was seen more than once but under ten times. The chain has TRBV7-8 and TRBJ2-1; 7 bases agree with TRBD2. V gave up 4 bases and J gave up 4 bases; unmatched junction bases: 13. Per the germline V gene, CDR1 is SGHVS and CDR2 is FQNEAQ. The CDR3 consists of 17 residues. CDR3 coding DNA: TGTGCCAGCAGCTCGACGGGAAAGCGGGGACTGTACAATGAGCAGTTCTTC. This gives the protein CASSSTGKRGLYNEQFF. The complete variable domain, with remaining parts taken from reference TRBV7-8 and TRBJ2-1, reads GAGVSQSPRYKVAKRGQDVALRCDPISGHVSLFWYQQALGQGPEFLTYFQNEAQLDKSGLPSDRFFAERPEGSVSTLKIQRTQQEDSAVYLCASSSTGKRGLYNEQFFGPGTRLTVL.

Here the CDR3 DNA reads TGTGCCAGCAGTTCCCGACTAGCGGGGGCTTCAGAGGGTGAGCAGTTCTTC. It codes for CASSSRLAGASEGEQFF. This chain links TRBV28 with TRBJ2-1, with TRBD2 matching over 12 bases. Trimming took 4 bases from V and 9 from J; bases not matched to a gene: 13. The CDR3 loop spans 17 amino acids. Germline V gives CDR1 MDHEN, CDR2 SYDVKM.

This clonotype was counted only a few times. The genes are TRBV12-3 or TRBV12-4 and TRBJ2-7; 12 bases are shared with TRBD2. The CDR3 extends over 17 amino acids. The J segment lost 0 bases and the V segment lost 7 bases, leaving 10 bases of the junction unmatched. CDR3 DNA: TGTGCCAGCACCTCGGAACTAGCGGGGGGTAACTCCTACGAGCAGTACTTC. Translating it yields CASTSELAGGNSYEQYF.

The genes are TRBV23-1 and TRBJ1-6, with 7 bases matching TRBD1. TRBV23-1 is reported as an ORF; its role is uncertain. The V and J ends lost 3 bases and 10 bases, in that order; junction bases with no gene match: 9. The CDR3 is made up of 15 amino acids. CDR3 loop: CASSQPTGTDSPLHF. The CDR3 DNA follows: TGCGCCAGCAGTCAGCCGACAGGGACAGACTCACCCCTCCACTTT.

This chain uses TRBV7-8 with TRBJ1-4; D uncertain. The CDR3 extends over 12 amino acids. Trimming took 5 bases from V and 8 from J, leaving 9 bases between them. Germline assignment: CDR1 SGHVS and CDR2 FQNEAQ. Here the CDR3 DNA reads TGTGCCAGCAGCCAGGACGGGGAAAAACTGTTTTTT. The encoded protein is CASSQDGEKLFF.

This clonotype has more than one count but fewer than ten. The chain recombines TRBV7-6 with TRBJ1-3; possibly TRBD1 for D (5 bases). This CDR3 comprises 15 residues. V lost 5 bases and J 4 bases, leaving 15 bases between the germline ends. The V gene's germline CDR1 is SGHVS and CDR2 FNYEAQ. The CDR3 bases are TGTGCCAGCAGCGCGGCCAAGGGGAAAGGAAACACCATATATTTT. It translates to CASSAAKGKGNTIYF. The complete variable domain, with remaining parts taken from reference TRBV7-6 and TRBJ1-3, reads GAGVSQSPRYKVTKRGQDVALRCDPISGHVSLYWYRQALGQGPEFLTYFNYEAQQDKSGLPNDRFSAERPEGSISTLTIQRTEQRDSAMYRCASSAAKGKGNTIYFGEGSWLTVV.

The chain carries TRBV20-1 and TRBJ2-1, with D possibly being TRBD1 or TRBD2 (5 bases each). Germline loops: CDR1 DFQATT, CDR2 SNEGSKA (reference sequence). Deletions cut 0 bases from V and 8 bases from J, with 11 bases between. The length of the CDR3 is 13 residues. The CDR3: CSARDGGADEQFF. Written as DNA, the CDR3 is TGCAGTGCTAGAGATGGGGGAGCCGATGAGCAGTTCTTC.